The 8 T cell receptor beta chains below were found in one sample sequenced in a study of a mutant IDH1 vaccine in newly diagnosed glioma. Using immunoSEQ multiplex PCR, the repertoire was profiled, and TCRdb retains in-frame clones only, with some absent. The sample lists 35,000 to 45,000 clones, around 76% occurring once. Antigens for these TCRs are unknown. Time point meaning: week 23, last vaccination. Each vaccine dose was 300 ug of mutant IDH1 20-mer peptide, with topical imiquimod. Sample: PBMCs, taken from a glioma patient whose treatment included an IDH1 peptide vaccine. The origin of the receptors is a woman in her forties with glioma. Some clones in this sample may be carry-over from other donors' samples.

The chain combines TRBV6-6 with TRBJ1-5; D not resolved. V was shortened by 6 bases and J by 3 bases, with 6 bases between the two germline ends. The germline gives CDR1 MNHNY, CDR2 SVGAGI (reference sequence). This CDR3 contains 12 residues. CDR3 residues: CASRSFNQPQHF. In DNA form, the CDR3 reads TGTGCCAGCAGGTCTTTCAATCAGCCCCAGCATTTT.

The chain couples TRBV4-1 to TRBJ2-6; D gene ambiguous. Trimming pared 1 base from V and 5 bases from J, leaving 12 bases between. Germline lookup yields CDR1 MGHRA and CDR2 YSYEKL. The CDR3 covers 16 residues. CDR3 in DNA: TGCGCCAGCAGCCAAGCTGTGTGGAGTAGGGCCAACGTCCTGACTTTC. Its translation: CASSQAVWSRANVLTF.

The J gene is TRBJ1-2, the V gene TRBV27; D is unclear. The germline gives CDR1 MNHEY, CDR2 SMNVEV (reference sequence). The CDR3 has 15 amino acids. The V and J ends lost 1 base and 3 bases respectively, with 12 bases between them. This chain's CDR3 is CASSLLGRSDYGYTF. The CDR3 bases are TGTGCCAGCAGTTTATTGGGCAGGTCGGACTATGGCTACACCTTC.

The CDR3 is CASSQPGRGGNTIYF. CDR3 bases: TGTGCCAGCAGCCAACCGGGGAGAGGAGGAAACACCATATATTTT. The chain couples TRBV7-6 to TRBJ1-3; D gene ambiguous. Trimming stripped 5 bases from V and 4 bases from J, with 15 bases between. Germline CDR1 SGHVS, CDR2 FNYEAQ. The CDR3 totals 15 residues. The full variable domain, in which reference TRBV7-6 and TRBJ1-3 provide the parts outside the CDR3, is GAGVSQSPRYKVTKRGQDVALRCDPISGHVSLYWYRQALGQGPEFLTYFNYEAQQDKSGLPNDRFSAERPEGSISTLTIQRTEQRDSAMYRCASSQPGRGGNTIYFGEGSWLTVV.

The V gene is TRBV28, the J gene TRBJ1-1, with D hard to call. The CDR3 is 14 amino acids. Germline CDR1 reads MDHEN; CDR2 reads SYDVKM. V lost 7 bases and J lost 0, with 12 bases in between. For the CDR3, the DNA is TGTGCCAGCACCCCGGACGGGATGAACACTGAAGCTTTCTTT. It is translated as CASTPDGMNTEAFF.

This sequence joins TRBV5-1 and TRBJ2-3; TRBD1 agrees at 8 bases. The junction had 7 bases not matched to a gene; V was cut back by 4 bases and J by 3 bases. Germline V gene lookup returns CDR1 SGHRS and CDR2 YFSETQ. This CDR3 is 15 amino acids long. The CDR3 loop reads CASSLLTGETDTQYF. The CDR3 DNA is TGCGCCAGCAGCCTGTTGACAGGGGAAACAGATACGCAGTATTTT.

The CDR3 DNA reads TGCGCCAGCAGCCTTGGGGGGGAGGGCCAGAGTGAGCAGTTCTTC. Translated, it gives CASSLGGEGQSEQFF. The chain uses TRBV4-3 and TRBJ2-1, with TRBD2 identical over 7 bases. The V and J ends lost 4 bases and 9 bases, in that order; junction bases with no gene match: 12. Germline values: CDR1 LGHNA, CDR2 YSLEER. This CDR3 comprises 15 residues.

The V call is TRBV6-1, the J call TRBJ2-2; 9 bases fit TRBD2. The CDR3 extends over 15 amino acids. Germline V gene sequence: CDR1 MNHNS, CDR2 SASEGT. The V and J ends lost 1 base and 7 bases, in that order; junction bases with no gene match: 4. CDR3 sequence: CASSEDDSGGGELFF. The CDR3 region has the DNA TGTGCCAGCAGTGAAGACGATAGCGGGGGCGGGGAGCTGTTTTTT.